This T cell receptor beta chain was captured in a study of cytomegalovirus exposure and HLA in healthy donors. Points on this clone: Its specificity is not known.

The donors were in the approximately 120-subject validation cohort, distinct from the roughly 670-subject first cohort. Trimming pared 10 bases from V and 1 base from J, leaving 13 bases between. CDR1 SEHNR and CDR2 FQNEAQ come from the germline V gene (reference sequence). The CDR3 spans 13 residues. Here immunoSEQ multiplex PCR was the method, and the copy in TCRdb shows in-frame clones only, minus some. The sample lists about 60,000 clones; more than 80% were seen once. Whole-study results and caveats: The study found most TCR sequences rare, yet found some public TCRs in many donors. Overall, about 160 TCR beta chains were annotated as cytomegalovirus-associated.

This receptor was identified in a woman under 30 in good health and CMV-seronegative. The material sequenced was PBMCs. The rearrangement uses TRBV7-9 and TRBJ1-1; perhaps TRBD1 as D (5 bases). This CDR3 reads CATRWGSNTEAFF. In DNA form, the CDR3 reads TGTGCCACCCGGTGGGGCTCGAACACTGAAGCTTTCTTT.